The T cell receptor (beta chain) described here comes from a study of memory CD4+ T cells and cytomegalovirus serostatus. This clone has just a few counts. Single viable CD3+CD4+CD8-CD45RO+ cells were sorted as the memory CD4+ T cells. CMV serostatus came from serum IgG against pp150, pp28, p38, p52. The method was immunoSEQ multiplex PCR; TCRdb's version includes in-frame clones alone and lacks a portion of them. This sample has around 60,000 clones, with 82% found just once. The sequence came from an adult in good health and CMV-seronegative. What was sequenced was memory CD4+ T cells from blood.

The CDR3 sequence: CASHGGGSDTQYF. The CDR3 coding sequence is TGCGCCAGCCACGGGGGGGGGTCAGATACGCAGTATTTT. J is TRBJ2-3 and V is TRBV5-1; 8 nucleotides line up with TRBD2. The CDR3 is 13 residues long. Germline V CDR1 and CDR2: SGHRS, YFSETQ. The V segment lost 7 bases and the J segment 4 bases; nucleotides outside the gene matches: 5.